The present TCR beta chain was sequenced within a study of blood T cell repertoires in COVID-19. Looking at the study overall: From T cells, B-cell-depleted T cells, or PBMCs came the material, which was cDNA or gDNA.

This study enrolled people aged roughly 18 to 90 from under 25 US geographic areas. Recovered status applied to Cohort 3 donors who had two consecutive negative PCRs. It also applied to those with clearance or with symptom resolution. This clone was observed once. TCRdb keeps only in-frame clones here, not all; method: immunoSEQ multiplex PCR. The data contain 350,000 to 450,000 clones, roughly 80% of them singletons. This TCR was sampled from a woman between 45 and 60 years old who had recovered from COVID-19. Material: PBMCs or T cells enriched from blood (not recorded which).

CDR3 region: CASSQADRETYGYTF. The DNA of the CDR3 is TGTGCCAGCAGCCAAGCAGACAGGGAAACCTATGGCTACACCTTC. The genes are TRBV7-9 and TRBJ1-2, with 7 nucleotides matching TRBD1. V lost 5 bases and J lost 4; bases outside the gene matches: 10. This CDR3 has 15 residues. Germline values: CDR1 SEHNR, CDR2 FQNEAQ (reference sequence).